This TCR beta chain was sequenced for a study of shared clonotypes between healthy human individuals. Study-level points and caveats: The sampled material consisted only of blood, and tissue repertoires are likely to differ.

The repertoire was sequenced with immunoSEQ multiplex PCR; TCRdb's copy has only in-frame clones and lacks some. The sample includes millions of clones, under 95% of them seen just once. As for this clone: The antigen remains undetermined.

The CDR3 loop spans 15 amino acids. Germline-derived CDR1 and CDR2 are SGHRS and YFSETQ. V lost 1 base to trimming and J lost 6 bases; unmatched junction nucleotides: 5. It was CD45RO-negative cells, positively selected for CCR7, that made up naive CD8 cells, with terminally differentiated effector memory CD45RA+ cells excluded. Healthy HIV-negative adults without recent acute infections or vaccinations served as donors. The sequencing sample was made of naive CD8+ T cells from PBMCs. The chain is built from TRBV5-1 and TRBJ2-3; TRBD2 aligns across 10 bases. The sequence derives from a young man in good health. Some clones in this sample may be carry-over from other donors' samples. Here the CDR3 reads CASSLSGRAGDTQYF. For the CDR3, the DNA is TGCGCCAGCAGCTTGAGCGGGAGGGCGGGGGATACGCAGTATTTT.